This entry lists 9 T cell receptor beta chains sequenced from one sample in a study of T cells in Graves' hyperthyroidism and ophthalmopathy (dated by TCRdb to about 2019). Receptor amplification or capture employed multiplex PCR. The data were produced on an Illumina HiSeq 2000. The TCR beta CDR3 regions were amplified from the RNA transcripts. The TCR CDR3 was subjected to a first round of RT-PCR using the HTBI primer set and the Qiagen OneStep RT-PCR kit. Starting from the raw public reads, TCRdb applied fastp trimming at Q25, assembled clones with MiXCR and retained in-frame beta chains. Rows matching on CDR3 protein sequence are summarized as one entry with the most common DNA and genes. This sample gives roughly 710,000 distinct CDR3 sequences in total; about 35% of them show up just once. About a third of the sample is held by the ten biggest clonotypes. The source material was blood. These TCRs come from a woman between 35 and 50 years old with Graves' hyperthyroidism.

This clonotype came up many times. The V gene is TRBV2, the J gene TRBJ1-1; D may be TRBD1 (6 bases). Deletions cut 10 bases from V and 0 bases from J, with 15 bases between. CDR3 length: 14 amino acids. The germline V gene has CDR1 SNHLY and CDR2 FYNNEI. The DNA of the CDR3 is TGTGCCATAGGGGGGAGGATCTTGAACACTGAAGCTTTCTTT. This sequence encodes CAIGGRILNTEAFF. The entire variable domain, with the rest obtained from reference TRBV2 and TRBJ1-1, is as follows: EPEVTQTPSHQVTQMGQEVILRCVPISNHLYFYWYRQILGQKVEFLVSFYNNEISEKSEIFDDQFSVERPDGSNFTLKIRSTKLEDSAMYFCAIGGRILNTEAFFGQGTRLTVV.

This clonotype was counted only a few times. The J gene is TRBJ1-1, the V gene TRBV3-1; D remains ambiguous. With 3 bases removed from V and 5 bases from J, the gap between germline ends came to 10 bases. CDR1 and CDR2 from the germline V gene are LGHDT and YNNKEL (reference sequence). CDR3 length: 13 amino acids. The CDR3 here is CASSHSDGTEAFF. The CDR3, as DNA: TGTGCCAGCAGCCATAGCGACGGAACTGAAGCTTTCTTT.

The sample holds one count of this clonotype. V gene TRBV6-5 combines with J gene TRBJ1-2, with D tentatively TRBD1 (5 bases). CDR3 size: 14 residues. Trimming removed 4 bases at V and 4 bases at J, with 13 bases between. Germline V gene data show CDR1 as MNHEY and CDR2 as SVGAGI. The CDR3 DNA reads TGTGCCAGCAGTTTACGCGAGACAGCCTATGGCTACACCTTC. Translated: CASSLRETAYGYTF.

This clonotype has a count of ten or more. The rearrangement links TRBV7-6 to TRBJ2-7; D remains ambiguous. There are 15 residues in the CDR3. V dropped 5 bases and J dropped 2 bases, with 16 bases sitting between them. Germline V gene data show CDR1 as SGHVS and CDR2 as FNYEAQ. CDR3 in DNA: TGTGCCAGCAGCGACCTGCTGCGGAGACCCTACGAGCAGTACTTC. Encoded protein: CASSDLLRRPYEQYF.

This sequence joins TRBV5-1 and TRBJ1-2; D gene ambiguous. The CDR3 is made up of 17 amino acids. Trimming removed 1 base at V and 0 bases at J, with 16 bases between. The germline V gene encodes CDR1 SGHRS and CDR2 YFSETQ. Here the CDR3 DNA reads TGCGCCAGCAGCTTGAAAGACGGGCAGAACTCTAACTATGGCTACACCTTC. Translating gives CASSLKDGQNSNYGYTF.

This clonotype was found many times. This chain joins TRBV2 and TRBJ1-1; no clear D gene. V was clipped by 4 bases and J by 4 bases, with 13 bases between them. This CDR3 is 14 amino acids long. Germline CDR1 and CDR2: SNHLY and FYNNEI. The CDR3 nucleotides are TGTGCCAGCAGTGTTGAAGGGATATCCACTGAAGCTTTCTTT. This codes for CASSVEGISTEAFF.

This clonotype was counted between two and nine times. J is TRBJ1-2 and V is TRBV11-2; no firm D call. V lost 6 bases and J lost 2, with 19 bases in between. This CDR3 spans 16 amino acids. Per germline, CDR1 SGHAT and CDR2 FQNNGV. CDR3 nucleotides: TGTGCCAGCAGACGCCTCCCCGGCCCACCAAACTATGGCTACACCTTC. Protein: CASRRLPGPPNYGYTF.

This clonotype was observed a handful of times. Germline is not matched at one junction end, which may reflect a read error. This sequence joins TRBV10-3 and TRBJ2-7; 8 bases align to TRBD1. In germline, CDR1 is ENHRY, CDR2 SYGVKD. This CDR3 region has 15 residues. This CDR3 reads CASSYPGTGLSEQYF. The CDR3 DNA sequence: TGTGCCAGCAGTTACCCCGGGACAGGCCTTTCCGAGCAGTACTTC.

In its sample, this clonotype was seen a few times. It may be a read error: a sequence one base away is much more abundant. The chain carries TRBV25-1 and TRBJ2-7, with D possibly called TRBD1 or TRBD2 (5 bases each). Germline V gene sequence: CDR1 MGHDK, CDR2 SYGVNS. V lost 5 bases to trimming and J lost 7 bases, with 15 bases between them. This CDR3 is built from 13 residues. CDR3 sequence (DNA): TGTGCCAGCAGTTCAGGGACCTACAATGAGCAGTACTTC. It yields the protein CASSSGTYNEQYF.